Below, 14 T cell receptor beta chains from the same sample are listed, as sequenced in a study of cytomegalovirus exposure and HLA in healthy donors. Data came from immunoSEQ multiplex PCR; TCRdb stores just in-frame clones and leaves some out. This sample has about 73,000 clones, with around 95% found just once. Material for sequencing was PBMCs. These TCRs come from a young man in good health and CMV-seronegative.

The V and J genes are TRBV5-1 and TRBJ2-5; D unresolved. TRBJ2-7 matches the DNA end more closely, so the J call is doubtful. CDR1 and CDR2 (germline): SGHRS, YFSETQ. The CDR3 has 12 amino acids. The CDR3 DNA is TGCGCCAGCAGCCACCGCTCCTACGAGCAGTACTTC. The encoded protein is CASSHRSYEQYF.

CDR3 DNA: TGTGCCAGCAGCCGATCCGGGGGGCTAGGACAAGAGACCCAGTACTTC. Amino acid sequence: CASSRSGGLGQETQYF. The chain has TRBV7-8 and TRBJ2-5, with a possible D match to TRBD2 (7 bases). From germline, CDR1 is SGHVS and CDR2 FQNEAQ. Trimming pared 5 bases from V and 2 bases from J, leaving 18 bases between. The CDR3 runs 16 residues.

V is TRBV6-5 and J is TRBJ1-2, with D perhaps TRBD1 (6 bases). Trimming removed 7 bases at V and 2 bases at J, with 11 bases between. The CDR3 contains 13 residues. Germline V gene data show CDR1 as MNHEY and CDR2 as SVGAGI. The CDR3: CASISRGNYGYTF. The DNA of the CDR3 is TGTGCCAGCATTTCCAGGGGAAACTATGGCTACACCTTC.

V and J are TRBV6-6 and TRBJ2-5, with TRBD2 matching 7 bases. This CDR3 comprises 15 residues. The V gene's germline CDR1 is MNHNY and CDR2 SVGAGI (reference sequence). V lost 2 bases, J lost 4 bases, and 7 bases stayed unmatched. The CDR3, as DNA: TGTGCCAGCAGTTACAGTCGGGGGGTTGGAGAGACCCAGTACTTC. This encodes CASSYSRGVGETQYF.

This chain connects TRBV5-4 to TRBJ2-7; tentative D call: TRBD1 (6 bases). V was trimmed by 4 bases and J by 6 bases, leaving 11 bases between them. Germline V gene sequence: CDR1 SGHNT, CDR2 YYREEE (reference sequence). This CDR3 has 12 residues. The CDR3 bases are TGTGCCAGCAGCCTGGGACACCGCGAGCAGTACTTC. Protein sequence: CASSLGHREQYF.

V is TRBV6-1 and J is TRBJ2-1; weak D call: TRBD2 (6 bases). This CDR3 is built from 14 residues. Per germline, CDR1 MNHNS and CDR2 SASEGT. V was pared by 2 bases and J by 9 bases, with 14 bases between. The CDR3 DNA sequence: TGTGCCAGCAGTGAACTAGGAGGGTTCGGTGAGCAGTTCTTC. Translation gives CASSELGGFGEQFF.

The CDR3 DNA is TGTGCCAGCAGTGAATGGACTAGCACAGATACGCAGTATTTT. It codes for CASSEWTSTDTQYF. The chain uses TRBV6-1 and TRBJ2-3; possible D gene TRBD2, 5 bases. This CDR3 has 14 residues. V was cut by 2 bases and J by 0 bases, with 6 bases left in between. Germline V gene sequence: CDR1 MNHNS, CDR2 SASEGT.

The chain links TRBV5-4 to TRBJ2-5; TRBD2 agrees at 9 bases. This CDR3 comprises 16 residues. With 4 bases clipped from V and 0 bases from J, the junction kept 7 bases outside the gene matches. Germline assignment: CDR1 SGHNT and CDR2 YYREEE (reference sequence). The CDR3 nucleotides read TGTGCCAGCAGCCCCCGGGCGGGGGGGCACCAAGAGACCCAGTACTTC. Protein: CASSPRAGGHQETQYF. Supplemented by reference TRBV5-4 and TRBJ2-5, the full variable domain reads ETGVTQSPTHLIKTRGQQVTLRCSSQSGHNTVSWYQQALGQGPQFIFQYYREEENGRGNFPPRFSGLQFPNYSSELNVNALELDDSALYLCASSPRAGGHQETQYFGPGTRLLVL.

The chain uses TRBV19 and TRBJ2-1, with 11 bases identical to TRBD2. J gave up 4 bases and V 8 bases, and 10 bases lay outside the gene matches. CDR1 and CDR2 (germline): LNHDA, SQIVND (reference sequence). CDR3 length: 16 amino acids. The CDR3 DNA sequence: TGTGCCAGTCATGGACTAGCGGGCCAGTCATACAATGAGCAGTTCTTC. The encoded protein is CASHGLAGQSYNEQFF.

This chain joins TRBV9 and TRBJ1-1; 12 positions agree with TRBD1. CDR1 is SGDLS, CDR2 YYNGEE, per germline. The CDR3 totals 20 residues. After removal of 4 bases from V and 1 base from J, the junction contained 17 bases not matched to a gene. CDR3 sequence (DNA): TGTGCCAGCAGCCCGCGGGACAGGGGGCGAGTAAACCCACAGAACACTGAAGCTTTCTTT. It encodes CASSPRDRGRVNPQNTEAFF.

The CDR3 nucleotides read TGTGCCACCGGGAGAGCCACGGACTACGAGCAGTACTTC. Residues: CATGRATDYEQYF. The rearrangement links TRBV19 to TRBJ2-7, with D maybe TRBD2 (6 bases). The V end lost 10 bases, the J end lost 3 bases, and 16 bases lay between the germline ends. The CDR3 contains 13 residues. Per germline, CDR1 LNHDA and CDR2 SQIVND (reference sequence). Combining the CDR3 with reference TRBV19 and TRBJ2-7 gives the whole variable domain DGGITQSPKYLFRKEGQNVTLSCEQNLNHDAMYWYRQDPGQGLRLIYYSQIVNDFQKGDIAEGYSVSREKKESFPLTVTSAQKNPTAFYLCATGRATDYEQYFGPGTRLTVT.

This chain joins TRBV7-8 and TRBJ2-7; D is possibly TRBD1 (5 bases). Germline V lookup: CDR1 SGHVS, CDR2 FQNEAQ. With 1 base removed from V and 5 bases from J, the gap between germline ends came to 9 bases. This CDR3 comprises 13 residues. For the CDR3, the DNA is TGTGCCAGCAGCTTAGGCTTAGGGGACGAGCAGTACTTC. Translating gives CASSLGLGDEQYF. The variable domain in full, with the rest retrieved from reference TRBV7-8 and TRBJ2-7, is GAGVSQSPRYKVAKRGQDVALRCDPISGHVSLFWYQQALGQGPEFLTYFQNEAQLDKSGLPSDRFFAERPEGSVSTLKIQRTQQEDSAVYLCASSLGLGDEQYFGPGTRLTVT.

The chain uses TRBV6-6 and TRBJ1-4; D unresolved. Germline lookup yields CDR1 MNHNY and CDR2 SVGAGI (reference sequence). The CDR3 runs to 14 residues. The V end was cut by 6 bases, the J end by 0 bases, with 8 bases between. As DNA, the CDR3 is TGTGCCAGCAGGGACTTTGCAACTAATGAAAAACTGTTTTTT. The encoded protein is CASRDFATNEKLFF.

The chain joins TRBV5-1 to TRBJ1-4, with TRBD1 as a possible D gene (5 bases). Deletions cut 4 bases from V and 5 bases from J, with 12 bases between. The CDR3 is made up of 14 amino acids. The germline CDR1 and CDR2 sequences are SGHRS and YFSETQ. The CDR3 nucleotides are TGCGCCAGCAGCCCAACTGGGGGGAATGAAAAACTGTTTTTT. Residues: CASSPTGGNEKLFF.